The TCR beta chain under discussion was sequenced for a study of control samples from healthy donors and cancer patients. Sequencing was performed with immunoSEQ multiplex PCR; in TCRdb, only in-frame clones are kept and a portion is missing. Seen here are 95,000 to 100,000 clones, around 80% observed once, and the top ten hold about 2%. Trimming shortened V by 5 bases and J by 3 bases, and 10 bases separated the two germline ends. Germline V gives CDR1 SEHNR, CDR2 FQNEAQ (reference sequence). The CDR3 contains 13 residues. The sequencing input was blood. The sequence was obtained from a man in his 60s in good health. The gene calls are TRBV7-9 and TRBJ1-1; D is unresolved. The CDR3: CASSQKVDTEAFF. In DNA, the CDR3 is TGTGCCAGCAGCCAAAAAGTGGACACTGAAGCTTTCTTT.